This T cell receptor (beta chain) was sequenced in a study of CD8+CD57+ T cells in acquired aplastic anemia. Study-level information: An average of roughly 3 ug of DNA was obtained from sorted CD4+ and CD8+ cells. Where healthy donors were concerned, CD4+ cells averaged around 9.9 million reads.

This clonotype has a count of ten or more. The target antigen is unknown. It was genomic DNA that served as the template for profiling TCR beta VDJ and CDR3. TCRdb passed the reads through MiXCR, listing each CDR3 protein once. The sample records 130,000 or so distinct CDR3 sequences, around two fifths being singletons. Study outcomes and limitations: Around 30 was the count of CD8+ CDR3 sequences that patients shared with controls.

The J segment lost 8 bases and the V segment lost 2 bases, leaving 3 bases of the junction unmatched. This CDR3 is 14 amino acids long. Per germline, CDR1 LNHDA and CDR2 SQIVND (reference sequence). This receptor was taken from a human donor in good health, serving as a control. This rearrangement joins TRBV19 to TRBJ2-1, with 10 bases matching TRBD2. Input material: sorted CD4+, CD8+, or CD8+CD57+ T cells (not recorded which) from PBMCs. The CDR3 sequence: CASSILAGVYEQFF. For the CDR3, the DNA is TGTGCCAGTAGTATACTAGCGGGAGTTTATGAGCAGTTCTTC. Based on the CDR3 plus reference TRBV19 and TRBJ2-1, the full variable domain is DGGITQSPKYLFRKEGQNVTLSCEQNLNHDAMYWYRQDPGQGLRLIYYSQIVNDFQKGDIAEGYSVSREKKESFPLTVTSAQKNPTAFYLCASSILAGVYEQFFGPGTRLTVL.